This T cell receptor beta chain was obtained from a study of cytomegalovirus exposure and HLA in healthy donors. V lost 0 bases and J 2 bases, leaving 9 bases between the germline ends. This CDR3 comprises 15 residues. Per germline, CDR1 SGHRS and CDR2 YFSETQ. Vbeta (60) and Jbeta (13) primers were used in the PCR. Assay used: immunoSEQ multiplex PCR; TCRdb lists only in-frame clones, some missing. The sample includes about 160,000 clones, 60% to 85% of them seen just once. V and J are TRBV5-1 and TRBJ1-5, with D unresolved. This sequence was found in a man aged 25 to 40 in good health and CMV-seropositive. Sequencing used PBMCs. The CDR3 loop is CASSLEPGGNQPQHF. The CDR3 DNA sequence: TGCGCCAGCAGCTTGGAACCGGGAGGCAATCAGCCCCAGCATTTT.